This T cell receptor beta chain is drawn from a study of T-cell memory formation after mild COVID-19. TCRdb reprocessed the 5' RACE reads via MiXCR and lists one record per CDR3 protein. The sample lists hundreds of thousands of distinct CDR3 sequences, approximately 19% occurring once. This clonotype was recorded a few times. The V gene lost 3 bases and the J gene lost 7 bases, with 13 bases spanning the gap. The CDR3 loop spans 14 amino acids. The sample was PBMCs or a T cell subset sorted from them (not recorded which). The chain uses TRBV12-3 or TRBV12-4 and TRBJ2-1; a weak D match, TRBD2 (5 bases). The sequence was collected from an adult woman who had mild COVID-19 (a few samples of this study predate the infection). Cell type and time point are not known. The CDR3 sequence is CASSFGESWNEQFF. The CDR3 nucleotides are TGTGCCAGCAGTTTTGGGGAGTCTTGGAATGAGCAGTTCTTC.